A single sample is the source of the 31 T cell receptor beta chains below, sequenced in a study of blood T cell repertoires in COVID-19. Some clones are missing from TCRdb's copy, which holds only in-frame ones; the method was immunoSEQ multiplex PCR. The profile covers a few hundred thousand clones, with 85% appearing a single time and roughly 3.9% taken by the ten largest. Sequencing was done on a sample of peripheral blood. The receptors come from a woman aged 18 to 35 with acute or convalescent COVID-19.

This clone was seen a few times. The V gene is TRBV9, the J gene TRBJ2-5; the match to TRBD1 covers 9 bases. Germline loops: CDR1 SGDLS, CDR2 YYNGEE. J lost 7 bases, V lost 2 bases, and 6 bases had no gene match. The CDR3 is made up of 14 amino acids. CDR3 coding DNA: TGTGCCAGCAGCGTCCGGGACAGGGAGGGGACCCAGTACTTC. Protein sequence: CASSVRDREGTQYF.

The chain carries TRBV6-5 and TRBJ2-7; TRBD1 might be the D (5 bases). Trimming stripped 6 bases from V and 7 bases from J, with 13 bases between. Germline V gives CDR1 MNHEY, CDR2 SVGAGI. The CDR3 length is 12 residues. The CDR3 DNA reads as TGTGCCAGCAGGGACACCGGTCGGGAGCAGTACTTC. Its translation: CASRDTGREQYF.

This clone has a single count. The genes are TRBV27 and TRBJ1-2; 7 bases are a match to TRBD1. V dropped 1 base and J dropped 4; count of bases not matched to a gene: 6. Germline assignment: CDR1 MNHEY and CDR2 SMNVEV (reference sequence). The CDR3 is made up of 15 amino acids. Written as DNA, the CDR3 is TGTGCCAGCAGTTTATTTTCAGGGGGAAGCTATGGCTACACCTTC. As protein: CASSLFSGGSYGYTF.

The CDR3 DNA is TGTGCCAGCACCGGGACAGATTCTGGAAACACCATATATTTT. Amino acid sequence: CASTGTDSGNTIYF. The chain recombines TRBV6-5 with TRBJ1-3; TRBD1 matches 7 bases. The CDR3 covers 14 residues. V lost 7 bases and J lost 1; bases outside the gene matches: 4. Germline loops: CDR1 MNHEY, CDR2 SVGAGI.

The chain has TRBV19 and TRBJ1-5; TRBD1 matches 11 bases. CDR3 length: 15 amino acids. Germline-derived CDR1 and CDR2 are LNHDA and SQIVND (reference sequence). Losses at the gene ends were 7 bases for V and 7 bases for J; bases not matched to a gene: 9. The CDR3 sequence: CASTRGTGGLQPQHF. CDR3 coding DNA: TGTGCCAGTACCCGCGGGACAGGGGGACTGCAGCCCCAGCATTTT.

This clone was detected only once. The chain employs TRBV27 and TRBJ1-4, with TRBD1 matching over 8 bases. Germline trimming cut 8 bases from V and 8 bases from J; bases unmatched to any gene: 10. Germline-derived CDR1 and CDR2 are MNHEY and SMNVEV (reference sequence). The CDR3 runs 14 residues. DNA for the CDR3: TGTGCCAGCGGGATTACTGACAGGGGCGAAAAACTGTTTTTT. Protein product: CASGITDRGEKLFF. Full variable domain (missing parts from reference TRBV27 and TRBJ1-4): EAQVTQNPRYLITVTGKKLTVTCSQNMNHEYMSWYRQDPGLGLRQIYYSMNVEVTDKGDVPEGYKVSRKEKRNFPLILESPSPNQTSLYFCASGITDRGEKLFFGSGTQLSVL.

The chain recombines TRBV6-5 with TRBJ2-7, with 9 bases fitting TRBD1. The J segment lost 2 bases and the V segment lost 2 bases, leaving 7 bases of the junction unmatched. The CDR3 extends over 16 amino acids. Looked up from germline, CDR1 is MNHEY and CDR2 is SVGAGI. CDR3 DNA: TGTGCCAGCAGTTACCGCATGGGACAGGGCGCCTACGAGCAGTACTTC. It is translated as CASSYRMGQGAYEQYF.

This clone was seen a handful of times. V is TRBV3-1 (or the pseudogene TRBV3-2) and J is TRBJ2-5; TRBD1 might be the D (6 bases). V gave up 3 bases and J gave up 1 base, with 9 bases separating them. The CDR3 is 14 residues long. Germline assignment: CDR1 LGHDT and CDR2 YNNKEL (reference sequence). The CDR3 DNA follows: TGTGCCAGCAGCCACTGGACAGCCCAAGAGACCCAGTACTTC. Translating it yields CASSHWTAQETQYF.

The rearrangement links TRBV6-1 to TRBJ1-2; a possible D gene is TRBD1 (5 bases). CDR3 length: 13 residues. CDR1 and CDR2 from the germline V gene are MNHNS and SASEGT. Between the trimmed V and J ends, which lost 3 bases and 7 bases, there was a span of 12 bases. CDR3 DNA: TGTGCCAGCAGTGAGGCAGGGAGGGGTGGCTACACCTTC. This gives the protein CASSEAGRGGYTF.

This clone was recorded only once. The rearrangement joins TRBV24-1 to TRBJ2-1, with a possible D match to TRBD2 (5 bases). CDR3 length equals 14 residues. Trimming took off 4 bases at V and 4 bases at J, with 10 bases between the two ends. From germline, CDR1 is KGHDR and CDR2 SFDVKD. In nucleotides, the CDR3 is TGTGCCACCAGTGACCCGAGGAGGTACAATGAGCAGTTCTTC. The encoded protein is CATSDPRRYNEQFF.

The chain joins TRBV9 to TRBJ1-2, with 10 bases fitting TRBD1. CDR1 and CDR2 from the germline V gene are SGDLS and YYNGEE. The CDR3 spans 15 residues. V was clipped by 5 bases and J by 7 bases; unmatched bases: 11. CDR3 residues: CASRTGGHGGPGYTF. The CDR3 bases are TGTGCCAGCAGGACAGGGGGCCACGGAGGTCCTGGCTACACCTTC.

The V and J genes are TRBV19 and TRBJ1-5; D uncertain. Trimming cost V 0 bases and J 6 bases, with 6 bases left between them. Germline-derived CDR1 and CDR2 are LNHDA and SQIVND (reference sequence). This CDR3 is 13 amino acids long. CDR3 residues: CASSIDGLQPQHF. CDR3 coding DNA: TGTGCCAGTAGTATAGATGGACTTCAGCCCCAGCATTTT.

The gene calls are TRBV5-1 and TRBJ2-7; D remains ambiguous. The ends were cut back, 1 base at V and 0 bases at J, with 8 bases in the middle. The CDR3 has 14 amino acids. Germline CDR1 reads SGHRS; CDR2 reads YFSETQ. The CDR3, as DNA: TGCGCCAGCAGCTTGATATCTAGCTCCTACGAGCAGTACTTC. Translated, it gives CASSLISSSYEQYF. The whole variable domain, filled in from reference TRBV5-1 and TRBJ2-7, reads KAGVTQTPRYLIKTRGQQVTLSCSPISGHRSVSWYQQTPGQGLQFLFEYFSETQRNKGNFPGRFSGRQFSNSRSEMNVSTLELGDSALYLCASSLISSSYEQYFGPGTRLTVT.

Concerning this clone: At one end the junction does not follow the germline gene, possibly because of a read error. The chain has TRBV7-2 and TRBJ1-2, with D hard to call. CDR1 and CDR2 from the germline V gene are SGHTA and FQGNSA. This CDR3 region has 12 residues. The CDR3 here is CASSESYYDYTF. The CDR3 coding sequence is TGTGCCAGCAGTGAGAGTTACTATGACTACACCTTC.

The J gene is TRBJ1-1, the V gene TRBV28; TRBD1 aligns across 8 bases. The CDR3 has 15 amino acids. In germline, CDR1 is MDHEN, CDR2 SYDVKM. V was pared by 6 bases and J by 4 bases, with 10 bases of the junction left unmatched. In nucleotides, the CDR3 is TGTGCCAGCAGCCCGAGGGACAGGCCGGGCACTGAAGCTTTCTTT. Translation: CASSPRDRPGTEAFF.

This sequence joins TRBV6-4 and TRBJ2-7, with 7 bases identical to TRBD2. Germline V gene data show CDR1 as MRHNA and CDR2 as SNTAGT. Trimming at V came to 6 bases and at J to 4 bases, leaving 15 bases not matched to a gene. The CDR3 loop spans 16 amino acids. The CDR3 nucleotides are TGTGCCAGCAGGCCGCGGAGCGGGATTATCGCGTACGAGCAGTACTTC. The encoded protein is CASRPRSGIIAYEQYF.

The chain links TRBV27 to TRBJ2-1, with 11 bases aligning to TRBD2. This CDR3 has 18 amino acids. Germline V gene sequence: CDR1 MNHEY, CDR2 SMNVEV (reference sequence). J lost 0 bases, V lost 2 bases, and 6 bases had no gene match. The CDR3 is CASSLRGLAESSYNEQFF. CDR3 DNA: TGTGCCAGCAGTTTAAGGGGACTAGCGGAGAGCTCCTACAATGAGCAGTTCTTC.

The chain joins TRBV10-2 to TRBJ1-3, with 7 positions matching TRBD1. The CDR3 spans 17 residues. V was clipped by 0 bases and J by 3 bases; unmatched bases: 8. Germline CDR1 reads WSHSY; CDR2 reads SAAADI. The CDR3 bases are TGCGCCAGCAGTGAGTCGATCGACAGGGTTATTGGAAACACCATATATTTT. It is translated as CASSESIDRVIGNTIYF.

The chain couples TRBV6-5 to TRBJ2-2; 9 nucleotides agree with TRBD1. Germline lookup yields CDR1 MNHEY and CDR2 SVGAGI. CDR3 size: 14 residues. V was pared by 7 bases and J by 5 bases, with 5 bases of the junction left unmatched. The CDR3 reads CASNWDRETGELFF. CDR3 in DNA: TGTGCCAGCAACTGGGACAGGGAGACCGGGGAGCTGTTTTTT.

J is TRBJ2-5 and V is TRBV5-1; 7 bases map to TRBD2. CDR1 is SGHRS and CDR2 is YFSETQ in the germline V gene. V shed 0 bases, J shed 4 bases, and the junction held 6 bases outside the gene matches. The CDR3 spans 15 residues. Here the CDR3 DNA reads TGCGCCAGCAGCTTGGCCGAAGCGGGGATAGAGACCCAGTACTTC. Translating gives CASSLAEAGIETQYF.

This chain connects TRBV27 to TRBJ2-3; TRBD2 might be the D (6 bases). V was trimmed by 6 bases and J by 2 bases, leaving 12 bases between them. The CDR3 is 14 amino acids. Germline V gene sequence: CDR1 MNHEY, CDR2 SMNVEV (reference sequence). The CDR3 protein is CASRETSLTDTQYF. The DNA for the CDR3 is TGTGCCAGCAGGGAAACTAGCCTCACAGATACGCAGTATTTT.

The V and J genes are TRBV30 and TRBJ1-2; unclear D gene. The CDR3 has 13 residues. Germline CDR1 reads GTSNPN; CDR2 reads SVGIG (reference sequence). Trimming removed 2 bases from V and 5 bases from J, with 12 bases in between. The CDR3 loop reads CAWSPGIPYGYTF. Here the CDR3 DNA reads TGTGCCTGGAGTCCCGGGATTCCTTATGGCTACACCTTC.

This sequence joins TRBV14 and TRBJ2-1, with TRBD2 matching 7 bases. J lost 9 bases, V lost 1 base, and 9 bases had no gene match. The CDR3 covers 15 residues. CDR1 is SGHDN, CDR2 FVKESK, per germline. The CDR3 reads CASSQGGRARSEQFF. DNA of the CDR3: TGTGCCAGCAGCCAAGGGGGGAGGGCCCGGAGTGAGCAGTTCTTC.

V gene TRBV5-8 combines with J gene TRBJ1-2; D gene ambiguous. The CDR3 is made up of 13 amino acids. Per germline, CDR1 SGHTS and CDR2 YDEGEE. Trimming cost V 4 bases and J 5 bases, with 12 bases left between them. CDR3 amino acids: CASSQQEWYGYTF. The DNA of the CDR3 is TGTGCCAGCAGCCAACAAGAATGGTATGGCTACACCTTC.

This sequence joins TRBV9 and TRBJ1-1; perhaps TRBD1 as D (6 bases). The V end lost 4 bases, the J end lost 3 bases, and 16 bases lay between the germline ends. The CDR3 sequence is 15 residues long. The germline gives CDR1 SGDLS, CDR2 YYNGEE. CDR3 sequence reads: CASSPNLGAYTEAFF. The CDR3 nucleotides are TGTGCCAGCAGCCCTAACCTGGGGGCATACACTGAAGCTTTCTTT. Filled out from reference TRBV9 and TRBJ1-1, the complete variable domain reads DSGVTQTPKHLITATGQRVTLRCSPRSGDLSVYWYQQSLDQGLQFLIQYYNGEERAKGNILERFSAQQFPDLHSELNLSSLELGDSALYFCASSPNLGAYTEAFFGQGTRLTVV.

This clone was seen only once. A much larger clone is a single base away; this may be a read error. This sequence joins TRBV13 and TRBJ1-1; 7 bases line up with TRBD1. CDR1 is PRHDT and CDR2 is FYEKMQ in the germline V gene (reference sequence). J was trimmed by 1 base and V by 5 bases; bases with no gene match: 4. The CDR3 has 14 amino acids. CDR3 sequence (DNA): TGTGCCAGCAGCCCCCGACAGGGGAACACTGAAGCTTTCTTT. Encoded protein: CASSPRQGNTEAFF.

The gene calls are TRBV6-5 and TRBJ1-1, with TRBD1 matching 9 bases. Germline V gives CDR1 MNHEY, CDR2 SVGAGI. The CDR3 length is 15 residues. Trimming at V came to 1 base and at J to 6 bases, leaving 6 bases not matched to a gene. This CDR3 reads CASSYWTGDPAEAFF. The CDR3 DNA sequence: TGTGCCAGCAGTTACTGGACAGGGGATCCCGCTGAAGCTTTCTTT.

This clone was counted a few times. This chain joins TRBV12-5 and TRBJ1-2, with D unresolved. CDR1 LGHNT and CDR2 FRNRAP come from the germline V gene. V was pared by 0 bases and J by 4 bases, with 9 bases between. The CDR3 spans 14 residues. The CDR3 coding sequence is TGTGCTAGTGGTTTGGTAACAAGCGGCTATGGCTACACCTTC. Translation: CASGLVTSGYGYTF.

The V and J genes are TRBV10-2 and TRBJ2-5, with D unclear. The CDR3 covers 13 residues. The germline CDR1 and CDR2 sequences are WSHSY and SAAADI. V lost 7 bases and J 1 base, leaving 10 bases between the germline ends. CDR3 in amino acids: CASTTALQETQYF. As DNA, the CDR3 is TGCGCCAGCACCACAGCCCTCCAAGAGACCCAGTACTTC.

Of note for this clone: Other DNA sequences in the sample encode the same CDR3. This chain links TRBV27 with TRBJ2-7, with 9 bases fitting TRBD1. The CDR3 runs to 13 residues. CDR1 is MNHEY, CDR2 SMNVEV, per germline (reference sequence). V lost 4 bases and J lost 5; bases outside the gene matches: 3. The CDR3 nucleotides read TGTGCCAGCAGTTCCACAGGGGGCCACGAGCAGTACTTC. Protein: CASSSTGGHEQYF.

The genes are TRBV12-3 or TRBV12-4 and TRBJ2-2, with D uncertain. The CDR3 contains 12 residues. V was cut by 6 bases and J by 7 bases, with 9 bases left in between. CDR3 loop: CASRARVGELFF. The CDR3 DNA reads TGTGCCAGCAGGGCACGGGTCGGGGAGCTGTTTTTT.